The 25 T cell receptor beta chains given below trace back to one sample, sequenced in a study of HIV-infected children after antiretroviral therapy interruption. Documented treatment: PENTA 11 planned treatment interruption arm or continuous ART arm. RNA-based 3' RACE libraries used unique molecular identifiers. TCRdb re-called the 3' RACE reads with MiXCR, one entry per CDR3 protein. The repertoire consists of approximately 95,000 distinct CDR3 sequences, with approximately 6.9% occurring once and the leading ten covering about 1.1%. Material: CD45RA+ CD4+ T cells from PBMCs, pooled from several time points, obtained from a donor given antiretroviral therapy, either interrupted or continuous. Regarding subset: naive CD4+ CD45RA+ CD45RO- T cells. Receptor source: a pool of human donors with HIV.

At least ten counts were recorded for this clonotype. The V gene is TRBV7-9, the J gene TRBJ2-7; D uncertain. The CDR3 is made up of 10 amino acids. CDR1 is SEHNR and CDR2 is FQNEAQ in the germline V gene (reference sequence). V gave up 8 bases and J gave up 5 bases, with 7 bases separating them. The CDR3 loop reads CASAGNEQYF. In nucleotides, the CDR3 is TGTGCCAGCGCTGGAAACGAGCAGTACTTC.

This clonotype was counted at least ten times. V and J are TRBV12-3 or TRBV12-4 and TRBJ2-3; D is undetermined. The CDR3 consists of 12 residues. The V end was cut by 6 bases, the J end by 6 bases, with 10 bases between. The CDR3 sequence: CASRSSGDTQYF. The CDR3 DNA reads as TGTGCCAGCAGGAGTAGTGGGGATACGCAGTATTTT.

This clonotype was counted many times. The chain is built from TRBV11-1 and TRBJ2-1; the match to TRBD1 covers 8 bases. Trimming took 1 base from V and 5 from J; bases not matched to a gene: 4. This CDR3 region has 15 residues. Germline V gene sequence: CDR1 SGHAT, CDR2 FQDESV (reference sequence). CDR3 bases: TGTGCCAGCAGCTTAGATGGGACAGGTAACAATGAGCAGTTCTTC. Translated, it gives CASSLDGTGNNEQFF.

The sample holds many counts of this clonotype. The V call is TRBV29-1, the J call TRBJ2-7; D ambiguous. Germline CDR1 reads SQVTM; CDR2 reads ANQGSEA. CDR3 length equals 14 residues. The V end lost 2 bases, the J end lost 2 bases, and 13 bases lay between the germline ends. CDR3 loop: CSVEIHSRPYEQYF. Here the CDR3 DNA reads TGCAGCGTTGAAATTCATAGCAGACCCTACGAGCAGTACTTC.

This clonotype has ten or more counts. The chain combines TRBV6-2 or TRBV6-3 with TRBJ2-7; D is perhaps TRBD1 (6 bases). CDR3 length: 14 amino acids. The V end was cut by 4 bases, the J end by 4 bases, with 14 bases between. CDR1 is MNHEY, CDR2 SVGEGT, per germline. The CDR3 region has the DNA TGTGCCAGCAGTTCCGGGACAAATATTTACGAGCAGTACTTC. This gives the protein CASSSGTNIYEQYF.

In its sample, this clonotype was seen many times. The chain carries TRBV10-3 and TRBJ1-6; D is uncertain. The ends were cut back, 4 bases at V and 9 bases at J, with 10 bases in the middle. The CDR3 is made up of 13 amino acids. Germline loops: CDR1 ENHRY, CDR2 SYGVKD. DNA of the CDR3: TGTGCCATCAGTGGAAGGACCGGTTCACCCCTCCACTTT. The encoded protein is CAISGRTGSPLHF.

This clonotype was picked up a small number of times. V usage is TRBV3-1 and J usage is TRBJ2-6; D gene ambiguous. Trimming stripped 4 bases from V and 0 bases from J, with 4 bases between. Germline assignment: CDR1 LGHDT and CDR2 YNNKEL (reference sequence). There are 14 residues in the CDR3. The DNA of the CDR3 is TGTGCCAGCAGCCGGGGCTCTGGGGCCAACGTCCTGACTTTC. Protein: CASSRGSGANVLTF.

In its sample, this clonotype was seen many times. CDR3 residues: CASRRLASHEQYF. CDR3 coding DNA: TGTGCCAGCAGAAGACTAGCAAGTCACGAGCAGTACTTC. The chain employs TRBV12-3 or TRBV12-4 and TRBJ2-7; 7 positions match TRBD2. The CDR3 extends over 13 amino acids. The V and J ends lost 6 bases and 5 bases, in that order; junction bases with no gene match: 7.

This clonotype showed up many times. As DNA, the CDR3 is TGTGCCAGCAGCCCTCGAGCAGGGTCGGATAGGGAGACCCAGTACTTC. Translation gives CASSPRAGSDRETQYF. This chain connects TRBV5-6 to TRBJ2-5, with a possible D match to TRBD1 (5 bases). The CDR3 contains 16 residues. Trimming took off 4 bases at V and 5 bases at J, with 21 bases between the two ends. The germline V gene has CDR1 SGHDT and CDR2 YYEEEE.

Ten or more counts support this clonotype. The rearrangement joins TRBV5-1 to TRBJ1-2, with D perhaps matching TRBD1 (5 bases). V gave up 1 base and J gave up 2 bases, with 9 bases separating them. The CDR3 has 14 amino acids. Germline CDR1 is SGHRS and CDR2 is YFSETQ. The CDR3 DNA reads as TGCGCCAGCAGCTTGATCCCAGGGAACTATGGCTACACCTTC. This translates into CASSLIPGNYGYTF.

At least ten counts were recorded for this clonotype. The CDR3 DNA reads TGTGCCAGCAGCTTGACGGGGACACCCGGGGAGCTGTTTTTT. This sequence encodes CASSLTGTPGELFF. The chain has TRBV7-3 and TRBJ2-2; D may be TRBD1 (6 bases). This CDR3 spans 14 amino acids. Germline assignment: CDR1 SGHTA and CDR2 FQGTGA. V lost 3 bases, J lost 6 bases, and 11 bases lay in between.

This clonotype was seen at least ten times. The chain recombines TRBV20-1 with TRBJ1-1; D call uncertain. The V end was cut by 3 bases, the J end by 1 base, with 18 bases between. The CDR3 totals 16 residues. Germline CDR1 and CDR2: DFQATT and SNEGSKA (reference sequence). Here the CDR3 DNA reads TGCAGTGCTAGGCCGCCTACCTCCCATCCGAACACTGAAGCTTTCTTT. Translation gives CSARPPTSHPNTEAFF.

This clonotype was seen many times. V usage is TRBV5-1 and J usage is TRBJ2-7; 7 bases fit TRBD1. With V trimmed by 3 bases and J by 4 bases, 7 bases remained unmatched. The CDR3 totals 14 residues. The V gene's germline CDR1 is SGHRS and CDR2 YFSETQ. CDR3 residues: CASSSPGQIYEQYF. The CDR3 DNA follows: TGCGCCAGCAGCTCCCCGGGACAGATATACGAGCAGTACTTC.

CDR3 in DNA: TGTGCCAGCAGCCTCAGACCGGGACTAGCGGGGGCAGATACGCAGTATTTT. Amino acid sequence: CASSLRPGLAGADTQYF. The chain recombines TRBV11-3 with TRBJ2-3, with 14 bases matching TRBD2. CDR1 SGHNT and CDR2 YENEEA come from the germline V gene. The V and J ends lost 5 bases and 4 bases, in that order; junction bases with no gene match: 8. The CDR3 extends over 17 amino acids. Full variable domain (rest looked up from reference TRBV11-3 and TRBJ2-3): EAGVVQSPRYKIIEKKQPVAFWCNPISGHNTLYWYLQNLGQGPELLIRYENEEAVDDSQLPKDRFSAERLKGVDSTLKIQPAELGDSAVYLCASSLRPGLAGADTQYFGPGTRLTVL.

In its sample, this clonotype was seen many times. The chain joins TRBV10-3 to TRBJ1-2; a possible D gene is TRBD1 (5 bases). Germline V gene sequence: CDR1 ENHRY, CDR2 SYGVKD. The CDR3 sequence is 15 residues long. Trimming took 2 bases from V and 5 from J, leaving 15 bases between them. CDR3 bases: TGTGCCATCAGTGAGCGACAGCGGACTGTATATGGCTACACCTTC. This sequence encodes CAISERQRTVYGYTF.

Ten or more counts support this clonotype. The chain carries TRBV20-1 and TRBJ2-7, with 8 bases matching TRBD1. V gave up 5 bases and J gave up 5 bases; unmatched junction bases: 8. The CDR3 has 13 residues. Germline CDR1 is DFQATT and CDR2 is SNEGSKA (reference sequence). CDR3 DNA: TGCAGTGCTCGACGGACAGGGACCCACGAGCAGTACTTC. This translates into CSARRTGTHEQYF.

This clonotype was seen at least ten times. The chain is built from TRBV9 and TRBJ1-3; 7 bases are a match to TRBD1. V lost 4 bases to trimming and J lost 2 bases; unmatched junction nucleotides: 9. Germline assignment: CDR1 SGDLS and CDR2 YYNGEE. The CDR3 spans 16 residues. The CDR3 loop reads CASSPQQGIPGNTIYF. The CDR3 region has the DNA TGTGCCAGCAGCCCCCAACAGGGGATTCCTGGAAACACCATATATTTT. Drawing the rest from reference TRBV9 and TRBJ1-3, the complete variable domain is DSGVTQTPKHLITATGQRVTLRCSPRSGDLSVYWYQQSLDQGLQFLIQYYNGEERAKGNILERFSAQQFPDLHSELNLSSLELGDSALYFCASSPQQGIPGNTIYFGEGSWLTVV.

This clonotype has at least ten counts. The V call is TRBV10-3, the J call TRBJ2-1, with D possibly being TRBD2 (6 bases). This CDR3 has 14 amino acids. V lost 4 bases, J lost 10 bases, and 17 bases lay in between. Looked up from germline, CDR1 is ENHRY and CDR2 is SYGVKD. The CDR3 protein is CAISGSRMEGEQFF. The CDR3 DNA is TGTGCCATCAGTGGGTCTAGAATGGAGGGAGAGCAGTTCTTC.

The rearrangement links TRBV24-1 to TRBJ1-5, with unresolved D. The CDR3 is made up of 14 amino acids. CDR1 is KGHDR and CDR2 is SFDVKD in the germline V gene. Trimming took 5 bases from V and 3 from J, leaving 10 bases between them. The CDR3 region is CATSGADPNQPQHF. The CDR3 coding sequence is TGTGCCACCAGTGGAGCAGACCCCAATCAGCCCCAGCATTTT.

This chain links TRBV20-1 with TRBJ1-1; D is unclear. The CDR3 length is 15 residues. Germline lookup yields CDR1 DFQATT and CDR2 SNEGSKA (reference sequence). V lost 3 bases to trimming and J lost 1 base, with 15 bases between them. CDR3 region: CSASTIGRGNTEAFF. The DNA of the CDR3 is TGCAGTGCTAGCACCATAGGGCGAGGGAACACTGAAGCTTTCTTT.

There are many counts of this clonotype. The chain employs TRBV12-3 or TRBV12-4 and TRBJ2-2; D is undetermined. The CDR3 is 14 amino acids. The V end was cut by 3 bases, the J end by 1 base, with 6 bases between. CDR3 sequence reads: CASSFTQNTGELFF. The CDR3 DNA reads TGTGCCAGCAGTTTTACTCAGAACACCGGGGAGCTGTTTTTT.

Ten or more counts support this clonotype. This chain links TRBV6-5 with TRBJ2-3; no firm D call. There are 14 residues in the CDR3. Germline CDR1 is MNHEY and CDR2 is SVGAGI. V was pared by 0 bases and J by 2 bases, with 6 bases between. In DNA, the CDR3 is TGTGCCAGCAGTTACTCGGAGAACACAGATACGCAGTATTTT. Protein product: CASSYSENTDTQYF.

This clonotype was detected many times. The rearrangement joins TRBV28 to TRBJ2-1, with a possible D match to TRBD2 (5 bases). CDR3 length: 15 amino acids. The germline V and J ends were trimmed by 0 bases and 8 bases, with 14 bases remaining between them. Germline loops: CDR1 MDHEN, CDR2 SYDVKM. In nucleotides, the CDR3 is TGTGCCAGCAGTTTATGGAGCTTGGGTAGCGATGAGCAGTTCTTC. This encodes CASSLWSLGSDEQFF.

Only a few counts were recorded for this clonotype. This sequence joins TRBV12-3 or TRBV12-4 and TRBJ2-6; D perhaps matches TRBD1 (5 bases). This CDR3 comprises 16 residues. Trimming removed 3 bases at V and 0 bases at J, with 9 bases between. The CDR3 loop is CASSFPQGSGANVLTF. The CDR3 DNA reads as TGTGCCAGCAGTTTTCCCCAGGGCTCTGGGGCCAACGTCCTGACTTTC.

Ten or more counts support this clonotype. The chain uses TRBV20-1 and TRBJ2-3; TRBD2 matches at 7 bases. This CDR3 has 12 residues. Losses at the gene ends were 7 bases for V and 1 base for J; bases not matched to a gene: 2. CDR1 is DFQATT, CDR2 SNEGSKA, per germline (reference sequence). For the CDR3, the DNA is TGCAGTGGTCTAGCGGGCACAGATACGCAGTATTTT. It codes for CSGLAGTDTQYF.